The 20 T cell receptor beta chains below were found in one sample sequenced in a study of human T cells and chemical hapten exposure. Specified time point: pre-sensitization, week 0. Treatment noted: therapeutic diphenylcyclopropenone sensitization with weekly scalp DPC. TCRdb re-analysed the RACE reads in MiXCR, keeping a single row per CDR3 protein. Here the sample spans about 380,000 distinct CDR3 sequences, 5.1% being singletons. The sequenced sample was whole blood, obtained in connection with sensitization to the hapten diphenylcyclopropenone (DPC). Receptor source: a woman aged 45-59 years with alopecia areata. Some clones in this sample may be carry-over from other donors' samples.

The chain has TRBV13 and TRBJ1-2; no clear D gene. The CDR3 is 16 amino acids. Trimming left V 0 bases short and J 4 bases short, with 15 bases between. Germline assignment: CDR1 PRHDT and CDR2 FYEKMQ (reference sequence). CDR3 DNA sequence: TGTGCCAGCAGCTTAGGCCCGCGGGCGGCGCCCTATGGCTACACCTTC. This gives the protein CASSLGPRAAPYGYTF.

This clonotype was seen only a few times. The rearrangement joins TRBV7-9 to TRBJ1-5; no clear D gene. Trimming stripped 0 bases from V and 0 bases from J, with 9 bases between. Germline CDR1 SEHNR, CDR2 FQNEAQ (reference sequence). The CDR3 loop spans 16 amino acids. CDR3 in DNA: TGTGCCAGCAGCTTAGCAATTGACGGTAGCAATCAGCCCCAGCATTTT. This sequence encodes CASSLAIDGSNQPQHF.

At least ten counts were recorded for this clonotype. The chain uses TRBV25-1 and TRBJ2-3; D is ambiguous. CDR3 length: 14 amino acids. V was clipped by 7 bases and J by 0 bases, with 11 bases between them. The germline V gene has CDR1 MGHDK and CDR2 SYGVNS. The DNA for the CDR3 is TGTGCCAGCACCGACGGATCTAGCACAGATACGCAGTATTTT. Translation gives CASTDGSSTDTQYF.

This clonotype was recorded at least ten times. This chain uses TRBV6-1 with TRBJ1-1, with unresolved D. Trimming stripped 5 bases from V and 2 bases from J, with 12 bases between. The CDR3 is 14 amino acids. Germline V gene sequence: CDR1 MNHNS, CDR2 SASEGT. The CDR3 spells CASSRDNINTEAFF. Written as DNA, the CDR3 is TGTGCCAGCAGTAGAGATAACATCAACACTGAAGCTTTCTTT.

This clonotype came up many times. The chain carries TRBV10-3 and TRBJ2-7, with D hard to call. Deletions cut 2 bases from V and 6 bases from J, with 14 bases between. The germline gives CDR1 ENHRY, CDR2 SYGVKD. This CDR3 has 14 amino acids. The CDR3 here is CAISEVVRPLEQYF. Written as DNA, the CDR3 is TGTGCCATCAGTGAGGTGGTCCGTCCCCTCGAGCAGTACTTC.

This clonotype was detected only a few times. The CDR3 region is CASVDWGAAGELFF. For the CDR3, the DNA is TGTGCCAGCGTGGATTGGGGCGCCGCCGGGGAGCTGTTTTTT. This chain joins TRBV7-2 and TRBJ2-2; TRBD1 is a possible D gene (5 bases). Germline V gene lookup returns CDR1 SGHTA and CDR2 FQGNSA. V gave up 8 bases and J gave up 6 bases, with 16 bases separating them. The CDR3 has 14 amino acids.

This clonotype was detected many times. The chain recombines TRBV28 with TRBJ2-3; 7 bases agree with TRBD2. Germline V gene sequence: CDR1 MDHEN, CDR2 SYDVKM. The CDR3 length is 15 residues. V lost 2 bases to trimming and J lost 1 base; unmatched junction nucleotides: 3. As DNA, the CDR3 is TGTGCCAGCAGTTTAGGGGGGGACGGCACAGATACGCAGTATTTT. Residues: CASSLGGDGTDTQYF.

In the case of this clonotype: A much more abundant neighbour one base away suggests this may be a read error. The genes are TRBV5-6 and TRBJ2-1; 10 nucleotides agree with TRBD2. The germline CDR1 and CDR2 sequences are SGHDT and YYEEEE. This CDR3 comprises 19 residues. The CDR3 reads CASSQILAGMMSSYNKQFF. The CDR3 DNA sequence: TGTGCCAGCAGCCAGATACTAGCGGGGATGATGAGCTCCTACAATAAGCAGTTCTTC.

This clonotype was detected ten times or more. The rearrangement joins TRBV12-3 or TRBV12-4 to TRBJ2-1; TRBD2 matches 8 bases. The CDR3 extends over 18 amino acids. Losses at the gene ends were 5 bases for V and 3 bases for J; bases not matched to a gene: 15. The CDR3 loop reads CASSPVGGAGDFYNEQFF. The CDR3, as DNA: TGTGCCAGCAGTCCCGTGGGGGGAGCGGGAGACTTCTACAATGAGCAGTTCTTC.

Ten or more counts support this clonotype. V is TRBV6-5 and J is TRBJ1-1; possible D gene TRBD1, 5 bases. The V end lost 2 bases, the J end lost 3 bases, and 16 bases lay between the germline ends. Per germline, CDR1 MNHEY and CDR2 SVGAGI. The length of the CDR3 is 16 residues. CDR3 coding DNA: TGTGCCAGCAGTTACGACAGCCCTCCGGAGGACACTGAAGCTTTCTTT. Translating it yields CASSYDSPPEDTEAFF.

The sample holds a few counts of this clonotype. The rearrangement joins TRBV6-2 or TRBV6-3 to TRBJ2-1; 15 bases map to TRBD2. V trimming: 8 bases; J trimming: 0 bases; junction bases outside the gene matches: 5. Germline V lookup: CDR1 MNHEY, CDR2 SVGEGT. The CDR3 extends over 17 amino acids. CDR3 amino acids: CASGGLAGGHSYNEQFF. DNA for the CDR3: TGTGCCAGCGGGGGACTAGCGGGAGGACACTCCTACAATGAGCAGTTCTTC.

This clonotype was observed a handful of times. V usage is TRBV20-1 and J usage is TRBJ1-6; D gene unclear. The V end was cut by 6 bases, the J end by 8 bases, with 14 bases between. Germline V gene sequence: CDR1 DFQATT, CDR2 SNEGSKA (reference sequence). This CDR3 contains 13 residues. The CDR3 is CSALTRVDSPLHF. DNA of the CDR3: TGCAGTGCCCTTACTAGGGTAGATTCACCCCTCCACTTT.

The chain has TRBV6-2 or TRBV6-3 and TRBJ2-5; D call uncertain. CDR1 is MNHEY and CDR2 is SVGEGT in the germline V gene. This CDR3 is built from 13 residues. Trimming pared 2 bases from V and 1 base from J, leaving 5 bases between. CDR3 coding DNA: TGTGCCAGCAGTTACGTCGGCCAAGAGACCCAGTACTTC. Translation: CASSYVGQETQYF.

The chain combines TRBV10-3 with TRBJ1-5; 8 bases are a match to TRBD1. CDR1 is ENHRY and CDR2 is SYGVKD in the germline V gene. The CDR3 sequence is 15 residues long. The V segment lost 1 base and the J segment 2 bases; nucleotides outside the gene matches: 1. CDR3 sequence: CAISELGQGNQPQHF. In DNA form, the CDR3 reads TGTGCCATCAGTGAGTTGGGACAGGGCAATCAGCCCCAGCATTTT.

In its sample, this clonotype was seen a few times. This sequence joins TRBV6-6 and TRBJ2-2; perhaps D is TRBD1 or TRBD2 (5 bases each). Between the trimmed V and J ends, which lost 4 bases and 3 bases, there was a span of 9 bases. Germline loops: CDR1 MNHNY, CDR2 SVGAGI (reference sequence). The CDR3 runs 14 residues. CDR3 coding DNA: TGTGCCAGCAGTTGGGACGGGGACACCGGGGAGCTGTTTTTT. Protein sequence: CASSWDGDTGELFF.

This clonotype was observed at least ten times. The chain recombines TRBV9 with TRBJ2-6; D is unresolved. The germline V gene encodes CDR1 SGDLS and CDR2 YYNGEE. Trimming removed 3 bases at V and 0 bases at J, with 13 bases between. The CDR3 is made up of 17 amino acids. The CDR3 region is CASSDQVIASGANVLTF. In DNA form, the CDR3 reads TGTGCCAGCAGCGATCAGGTCATTGCCTCTGGGGCCAACGTCCTGACTTTC.

This clonotype was counted ten times or more. The chain links TRBV4-1 to TRBJ2-5, with D perhaps TRBD1 (6 bases). The CDR3 length is 14 residues. Trimming removed 4 bases from V and 5 bases from J, with 14 bases in between. Germline V gives CDR1 MGHRA, CDR2 YSYEKL. CDR3 amino acids: CASSPGASGETQYF. The CDR3 DNA reads as TGCGCCAGCAGCCCAGGGGCCAGTGGGGAGACCCAGTACTTC.

This clonotype was counted only a few times. The chain uses TRBV3-1 and TRBJ2-7; possibly TRBD2 for D (5 bases). Germline-derived CDR1 and CDR2 are LGHDT and YNNKEL (reference sequence). V gave up 3 bases and J gave up 3 bases, with 9 bases separating them. This CDR3 comprises 13 residues. CDR3 region: CASSHGRGYEQYF. CDR3 DNA sequence: TGTGCCAGCAGCCACGGACGGGGCTACGAGCAGTACTTC.

This clonotype was counted between two and nine times. The chain employs TRBV4-1 and TRBJ1-1; 8 nucleotides match TRBD1. The CDR3 sequence is 12 residues long. V lost 3 bases, J lost 7 bases, and 1 base stayed unmatched. Germline CDR1 and CDR2: MGHRA and YSYEKL. CDR3 sequence reads: CASSQGTGEAFF. CDR3 nucleotide sequence: TGCGCCAGCAGCCAGGGGACAGGTGAAGCTTTCTTT.

This clonotype was recorded at least ten times. This chain joins TRBV29-1 and TRBJ2-1, with 13 bases that match TRBD2. The CDR3 is 17 amino acids. Germline loops: CDR1 SQVTM, CDR2 ANQGSEA. Germline trimming cut 5 bases from V and 2 bases from J; bases unmatched to any gene: 9. CDR3 sequence: CSVLPTGLAGAYNEQFF. The CDR3 nucleotides read TGCAGCGTTCTCCCCACAGGACTAGCGGGGGCCTACAATGAGCAGTTCTTC.